Each of the 6 T cell receptor beta chains below was sequenced from the same sample in a study of cytomegalovirus exposure and HLA in healthy donors. The PCR employed 60 Vbeta primers together with 13 Jbeta primers. Clones were sequenced by immunoSEQ multiplex PCR, and TCRdb holds only the in-frame ones, with some missing. This table has 150,000 to 200,000 clones, roughly 73% appearing once. Material: PBMCs. The receptors come from a male donor in good health and CMV-seronegative.

J is TRBJ1-4 and V is TRBV4-3; D is perhaps TRBD1 (5 bases). Trimming pared 3 bases from V and 8 bases from J, leaving 10 bases between. The CDR3 is 13 residues long. Germline CDR1 and CDR2: LGHNA and YSLEER. The CDR3 coding sequence is TGCGCCAGCAGCCAGGGGGGTGGGGAAAAACTGTTTTTT. Its translation is CASSQGGGEKLFF.

The V gene is TRBV30, the J gene TRBJ2-5, with D possibly being TRBD2 (7 bases). Gene TRBJ2-7 matches the end of the DNA better, so the J call may be wrong. The length of the CDR3 is 14 residues. Per germline, CDR1 GTSNPN and CDR2 SVGIG (reference sequence). CDR3 region: CAWGGGGSFYEQYF. CDR3 nucleotide sequence: TGTGCCTGGGGCGGGGGCGGGAGCTTCTACGAGCAGTACTTC.

This sequence joins TRBV2 and TRBJ1-6; no clear D gene. Germline assignment: CDR1 SNHLY and CDR2 FYNNEI. This CDR3 is built from 15 residues. The V gene lost 4 bases and the J gene lost 5 bases, with 12 bases spanning the gap. CDR3 amino acids: CASSVTGGDNSPLHF. In DNA form, the CDR3 reads TGTGCCAGCAGTGTCACCGGCGGGGATAATTCACCCCTCCACTTT.

The chain recombines TRBV5-4 with TRBJ2-5; possible D gene TRBD1, 5 bases. This CDR3 comprises 14 residues. The germline V gene has CDR1 SGHNT and CDR2 YYREEE (reference sequence). Deletions cut 0 bases from V and 4 bases from J, with 10 bases between. DNA for the CDR3: TGTGCCAGCAGCTTGGGGGGAAGGGGAGAGACCCAGTACTTC. Amino acids: CASSLGGRGETQYF.

This chain joins TRBV5-6 and TRBJ1-5; 8 nucleotides line up with TRBD1. The CDR3 sequence is 15 residues long. Unmatched junction bases numbered 6, after V lost 0 bases and J lost 7 bases. CDR1 is SGHDT, CDR2 YYEEEE, per germline. In DNA, the CDR3 is TGTGCCAGCAGCTTGGCCGGGACAGGACGCCAGCCCCAGCATTTT. Residues: CASSLAGTGRQPQHF.

This sequence joins TRBV19 and TRBJ1-2, with 8 bases that match TRBD1. This CDR3 has 14 residues. Unmatched junction bases numbered 8, after V lost 4 bases and J lost 7 bases. Germline assignment: CDR1 LNHDA and CDR2 SQIVND (reference sequence). The CDR3 spells CASSTSGGIGGYTF. CDR3 nucleotides: TGTGCCAGTAGTACCTCAGGGGGCATAGGTGGCTACACCTTC.